The 5 T cell receptor beta chains presented below share a single source sample, sequenced in a study of shared clonotypes between healthy human individuals. Produced via immunoSEQ multiplex PCR; TCRdb's table is partial and in-frame only. The table records 110,000 or so clones, approximately 70% of them present only once. The sample consisted of memory CD8+ T cells sorted from blood. Subset meaning: CD45RO+ cells pooled with CCR7-negative TemRA cells. The receptors here all came from a woman in her twenties or thirties in good health.

The chain has TRBV11-2 and TRBJ2-1; TRBD2 agrees at 9 bases. Losses at the gene ends were 1 base for V and 7 bases for J; bases not matched to a gene: 14. There are 18 residues in the CDR3. Germline CDR1 reads SGHAT; CDR2 reads FQNNGV. The CDR3 here is CASSLGLSWLAGRNEQFF. The CDR3 DNA reads as TGTGCCAGCAGCTTAGGCCTATCTTGGCTAGCGGGAAGGAATGAGCAGTTCTTC.

The chain joins TRBV28 to TRBJ2-7; the match to TRBD2 covers 13 bases. Trimming took 2 bases from V and 3 from J; bases not matched to a gene: 7. The CDR3 extends over 17 amino acids. Germline lookup yields CDR1 MDHEN and CDR2 SYDVKM. CDR3 DNA sequence: TGTGCCAGCAGTTTAGGACCAGGACTAGCGGGAGTCTACGAGCAGTACTTC. Translating gives CASSLGPGLAGVYEQYF. The full variable domain, in which reference TRBV28 and TRBJ2-7 provide the parts outside the CDR3, is DVKVTQSSRYLVKRTGEKVFLECVQDMDHENMFWYRQDPGLGLRLIYFSYDVKMKEKGDIPEGYSVSREKKERFSLILESASTNQTSMYLCASSLGPGLAGVYEQYFGPGTRLTVT.

This chain links TRBV28 with TRBJ2-7; TRBD1 aligns across 7 bases. This CDR3 has 12 amino acids. Germline values: CDR1 MDHEN, CDR2 SYDVKM. Losses at the gene ends were 11 bases for V and 2 bases for J; bases not matched to a gene: 6. CDR3 in DNA: TGTGCCGCCGGGACAGAAGCCTACGAGCAGTACTTC. As protein: CAAGTEAYEQYF.

This chain uses TRBV2 with TRBJ1-5; D gene uncertain. CDR1 is SNHLY and CDR2 is FYNNEI in the germline V gene. Between the trimmed V and J ends, which lost 1 base and 3 bases, there was a span of 7 bases. This CDR3 has 14 residues. CDR3 protein: CASSEGQTNQPQHF. The DNA for the CDR3 is TGTGCCAGCAGTGAAGGGCAGACCAATCAGCCCCAGCATTTT.

The chain combines TRBV7-9 with TRBJ1-1; 7 bases fit TRBD1. Germline loops: CDR1 SEHNR, CDR2 FQNEAQ (reference sequence). The CDR3 totals 16 residues. V shed 5 bases and J 5 bases; nucleotides not matched to a gene: 14. CDR3 sequence reads: CASSPRGGSGYTEAFF. In nucleotides, the CDR3 is TGTGCCAGCAGCCCGAGAGGGGGCAGCGGGTATACTGAAGCTTTCTTT. Full variable domain (rest looked up from reference TRBV7-9 and TRBJ1-1): DTGVSQNPRHKITKRGQNVTFRCDPISEHNRLYWYRQTLGQGPEFLTYFQNEAQLEKSRLLSDRFSAERPKGSFSTLEIQRTEQGDSAMYLCASSPRGGSGYTEAFFGQGTRLTVV.